These 32 T cell receptor beta chains were sequenced from one sample in a study of OX40 agonist ivuxolimab in advanced cancers. The method was immunoSEQ multiplex PCR; TCRdb's version includes in-frame clones alone and lacks a portion of them. The sample has approximately 80,000 clones, roughly 91% seen once; the top ten hold more than 0.25%. This sample comprised CD4+ or CD8+ T cells sorted from blood, obtained in a trial of the OX40 agonist ivuxolimab. These TCRs come from an adult with an advanced solid tumor such as melanoma, head and neck, liver or kidney cancer.

A single count supports this clone. This chain connects TRBV7-7 to TRBJ1-3, with D hard to call. CDR1 is SSHAT and CDR2 is FNYEAQ in the germline V gene (reference sequence). This CDR3 has 13 residues. Here the CDR3 DNA reads TGTGCGGGTTCAAAGGGCTCTGGAAACACCATATATTTT. It yields the protein CAGSKGSGNTIYF.

The chain joins TRBV2 to TRBJ1-5; D remains ambiguous. Germline-derived CDR1 and CDR2 are SNHLY and FYNNEI. The CDR3 runs to 14 residues. The V end lost 6 bases, the J end lost 2 bases, and 11 bases lay between the germline ends. CDR3 region: CASRGILGNQPQHF. CDR3 nucleotides: TGTGCCAGCAGAGGGATCCTAGGCAATCAGCCCCAGCATTTT.

The chain joins TRBV2 to TRBJ1-4, with D uncertain. The CDR3 runs 15 residues. Germline CDR1 is SNHLY and CDR2 is FYNNEI. Trimming removed 8 bases at V and 0 bases at J, with 13 bases between. The CDR3 nucleotides read TGTGCCAGCCGCTCCGCGCTTGCAACTAATGAAAAACTGTTTTTT. Translation: CASRSALATNEKLFF.

The CDR3 nucleotides read TGTGCCAGCAGCCAAGCCGGGACAGGGACCGGGGAGCTGTTTTTT. Translated, it gives CASSQAGTGTGELFF. This chain connects TRBV7-2 to TRBJ2-2, with TRBD1 matching 9 bases. The CDR3 covers 15 residues. The V gene's germline CDR1 is SGHTA and CDR2 FQGNSA. V was clipped by 5 bases and J by 5 bases; unmatched bases: 6.

This chain links TRBV2 with TRBJ1-3; weak D call: TRBD1 (5 bases). V gave up 10 bases and J gave up 0 bases, with 13 bases separating them. Per the germline V gene, CDR1 is SNHLY and CDR2 is FYNNEI. The CDR3 runs 14 residues. The CDR3 DNA reads as TGTGCCACCCAAACAGGAATCTCTGGAAACACCATATATTTT. This translates into CATQTGISGNTIYF.

The chain links TRBV13 to TRBJ2-4; D possibly corresponds to TRBD2 (6 bases). V shed 3 bases and J shed 7 bases, with 7 bases lying between them. Germline CDR1 and CDR2: PRHDT and FYEKMQ (reference sequence). The CDR3 has 12 amino acids. CDR3 sequence reads: CASSFGGNIQYF. The CDR3 DNA reads TGTGCCAGCAGCTTTGGAGGGAACATTCAGTACTTC. The complete variable domain, with remaining parts taken from reference TRBV13 and TRBJ2-4, reads AAGVIQSPRHLIKEKRETATLKCYPIPRHDTVYWYQQGPGQDPQFLISFYEKMQSDKGSIPDRFSAQQFSDYHSELNMSSLELGDSALYFCASSFGGNIQYFGAGTRLSVL.

The chain is built from TRBV29-1 and TRBJ1-2; 8 bases are shared with TRBD1. Unmatched junction bases numbered 11, after V lost 6 bases and J lost 8 bases. This CDR3 has 13 residues. Germline V lookup: CDR1 SQVTM, CDR2 ANQGSEA. CDR3 loop: CSVTLGQGSGYTF. The CDR3 DNA is TGCAGCGTGACCCTAGGACAGGGCTCAGGCTACACCTTC.

V usage is TRBV6-5 and J usage is TRBJ2-2; unclear D gene. CDR3 size: 11 residues. Trimming left V 4 bases short and J 7 bases short, with 4 bases between. CDR1 and CDR2 (germline): MNHEY, SVGAGI. The CDR3 DNA is TGTGCCAGCAGTTTCGACGGGGAGCTGTTTTTT. This encodes CASSFDGELFF.

The chain recombines TRBV30 with TRBJ1-6, with D unclear. This CDR3 region has 11 residues. V lost 5 bases and J 6 bases, leaving 5 bases between the germline ends. Germline-derived CDR1 and CDR2 are GTSNPN and SVGIG (reference sequence). CDR3 coding DNA: TGTGCCTGGGCGACTAATTCACCCCTCCACTTT. It codes for CAWATNSPLHF.

Turning to this clone: Other DNA sequences within the sample encode an identical CDR3. This rearrangement joins TRBV29-1 to TRBJ1-5; TRBD1 matches at 9 bases. Germline assignment: CDR1 SQVTM and CDR2 ANQGSEA. The junction had 7 bases not matched to a gene; V was cut back by 6 bases and J by 7 bases. CDR3 length equals 13 residues. The CDR3 is CSVGQGVGQPQHF. CDR3 nucleotide sequence: TGCAGCGTGGGACAGGGTGTCGGGCAGCCCCAGCATTTT.

J is TRBJ2-7 and V is TRBV7-9, with 8 bases fitting TRBD2. The CDR3 is 13 residues long. V lost 4 bases and J lost 5; bases outside the gene matches: 4. Germline loops: CDR1 SEHNR, CDR2 FQNEAQ (reference sequence). DNA of the CDR3: TGTGCCAGCAGCTGGACTAGCCACGACGAGCAGTACTTC. It is translated as CASSWTSHDEQYF.

The rearrangement joins TRBV28 to TRBJ1-5; D possibly corresponds to TRBD1 (5 bases). The length of the CDR3 is 14 residues. The germline CDR1 and CDR2 sequences are MDHEN and SYDVKM. The V gene lost 6 bases and the J gene lost 0 bases, with 9 bases spanning the gap. The CDR3, as DNA: TGTGCCAGCAGGGGGGGTATTAGCAATCAGCCCCAGCATTTT. This codes for CASRGGISNQPQHF.

The chain employs TRBV5-1 and TRBJ2-7; 11 positions agree with TRBD1. The V segment lost 4 bases and the J segment 4 bases; nucleotides outside the gene matches: 4. Germline V lookup: CDR1 SGHRS, CDR2 YFSETQ. The CDR3 sequence is 14 residues long. CDR3 residues: CASSPGTGGYEQYV. DNA of the CDR3: TGCGCCAGCAGCCCCGGGACAGGGGGGTACGAGCAGTACGTC.

The chain is built from TRBV5-1 and TRBJ2-1; 8 bases match TRBD2. The CDR3 totals 12 residues. Germline V lookup: CDR1 SGHRS, CDR2 YFSETQ. J lost 15 bases, V lost 0 bases, and 5 bases had no gene match. The CDR3 region has the DNA TGCGCCAGCAGCTTGGAGAGCGGGGGACTGTTCTTC. Translated: CASSLESGGLFF.

This clone appeared once. The chain recombines TRBV5-1 with TRBJ2-5; perhaps TRBD2 as D (6 bases). Between the trimmed V and J ends, which lost 3 bases and 2 bases, there was a span of 11 bases. The germline CDR1 and CDR2 sequences are SGHRS and YFSETQ. The CDR3 has 14 amino acids. The CDR3 loop reads CASSSAGLQETQYF. The CDR3 nucleotides are TGCGCCAGCAGCTCGGCGGGACTTCAAGAGACCCAGTACTTC.

V usage is TRBV19 and J usage is TRBJ1-5, with D tentatively TRBD1 (5 bases). CDR3 size: 13 residues. CDR1 LNHDA and CDR2 SQIVND come from the germline V gene (reference sequence). The germline V and J ends were trimmed by 3 bases and 10 bases, with 13 bases remaining between them. CDR3 sequence (DNA): TGTGCCAGTAGTATCCCCCAGGGAGTACCCCAGCATTTT. This codes for CASSIPQGVPQHF.

This clone was seen just once. Written as DNA, the CDR3 is TGTGCCAGCAGCTTACAGGCGGGGGCCCTCTATGGCTACACCTTC. Its translation: CASSLQAGALYGYTF. The gene calls are TRBV7-8 and TRBJ1-2; D is possibly TRBD1 (6 bases). The CDR3 has 15 amino acids. Germline V gene lookup returns CDR1 SGHVS and CDR2 FQNEAQ. Trimming cost V 2 bases and J 4 bases, with 14 bases left between them.

J is TRBJ1-1 and V is TRBV21-1. TRBV21-1 corresponds to a pseudogene. The CDR3 is made up of 14 amino acids. The CDR3 sequence is CASSNGGVDTEAFF. The CDR3 DNA sequence: TGTGCCAGCAGCAATGGGGGTGTGGACACTGAAGCTTTCTTT.

The rearrangement links TRBV18 to TRBJ2-1; the D is unclear. The germline V gene has CDR1 KGHSH and CDR2 LQKENI. V dropped 4 bases and J dropped 7 bases, with 8 bases sitting between them. CDR3 length: 12 amino acids. DNA for the CDR3: TGTGCCAGCTCACTCATATCGAATGAGCAGTTCTTC. Residues: CASSLISNEQFF.

The chain uses TRBV28 and TRBJ1-4, with D perhaps TRBD1 (5 bases). Deletions cut 2 bases from V and 0 bases from J, with 19 bases between. Germline V gene sequence: CDR1 MDHEN, CDR2 SYDVKM. The CDR3 has 19 residues. The CDR3 here is CASSLASYTGHATNEKLFF. The DNA of the CDR3 is TGTGCCAGCAGTTTAGCCAGTTATACAGGACATGCAACTAATGAAAAACTGTTTTTT. Using reference TRBV28 and TRBJ1-4 for the parts outside the CDR3, the full variable domain is DVKVTQSSRYLVKRTGEKVFLECVQDMDHENMFWYRQDPGLGLRLIYFSYDVKMKEKGDIPEGYSVSREKKERFSLILESASTNQTSMYLCASSLASYTGHATNEKLFFGSGTQLSVL.

CDR3: CASSLRGFAEGSDTGELFF. Written as DNA, the CDR3 is TGTGCCAGCAGTTTAAGGGGATTCGCGGAGGGGTCCGACACCGGGGAGCTGTTTTTT. The chain recombines TRBV27 with TRBJ2-2; TRBD2 might be the D (6 bases). The germline gives CDR1 MNHEY, CDR2 SMNVEV (reference sequence). The CDR3 runs to 19 residues. V was pared by 2 bases and J by 3 bases, with 22 bases between.

The genes are TRBV7-9 and TRBJ1-3; D is unclear. Germline CDR1 SEHNR, CDR2 FQNEAQ (reference sequence). The CDR3 runs 15 residues. V lost 3 bases to trimming and J lost 2 bases, with 11 bases between them. CDR3 amino acids: CASSFPRSPGNTIYF. The CDR3 DNA is TGTGCCAGCAGCTTCCCCCGGTCTCCTGGAAACACCATATATTTT.

The table lists this clone with a few counts. In nucleotides, the CDR3 is TGTGCCAGCAGCTTCGGGGTTGGGAATGAAAAACTGTTTTTT. Its protein is CASSFGVGNEKLFF. The chain joins TRBV7-9 to TRBJ1-4; D is unresolved. CDR3 length: 14 residues. Per the germline V gene, CDR1 is SEHNR and CDR2 is FQNEAQ (reference sequence). V was trimmed by 3 bases and J by 5 bases, leaving 10 bases between them.

The chain joins TRBV27 to TRBJ1-1; D remains ambiguous. V shed 3 bases and J shed 5 bases, with 10 bases lying between them. Germline loops: CDR1 MNHEY, CDR2 SMNVEV (reference sequence). The CDR3 runs 13 residues. As DNA, the CDR3 is TGTGCCAGCAGTTTTCTAGGTAAGACTGAAGCTTTCTTT. It translates to CASSFLGKTEAFF.

The chain carries TRBV5-1 and TRBJ1-1; weak D call: TRBD1 (5 bases). CDR1 is SGHRS and CDR2 is YFSETQ in the germline V gene. V was cut by 4 bases and J by 3 bases, with 19 bases left in between. This CDR3 comprises 16 residues. The CDR3 region has the DNA TGCGCCAGCAGCAGCACACCAGGGTCTCAGGACACTGAAGCTTTCTTT. The encoded protein is CASSSTPGSQDTEAFF.

This clone appeared once. V usage is TRBV19 and J usage is TRBJ1-5; a weak D match, TRBD1 (5 bases). There are 14 residues in the CDR3. The V gene lost 1 base and the J gene lost 5 bases, with 9 bases spanning the gap. Germline CDR1 is LNHDA and CDR2 is SQIVND (reference sequence). The CDR3 bases are TGTGCCAGTAGTATAGCTGGGGGGGATCAGCCCCAGCATTTT. Translating gives CASSIAGGDQPQHF.

This sequence joins TRBV6-4 and TRBJ1-6; D not resolved. The CDR3 is 13 amino acids. Germline lookup yields CDR1 MRHNA and CDR2 SNTAGT. The ends were cut back, 2 bases at V and 9 bases at J, with 8 bases in the middle. CDR3 amino acids: CASSDQPGSPLHF. The CDR3 DNA follows: TGTGCCAGCAGTGACCAGCCAGGTTCACCCCTCCACTTT.

This clone was recorded only once. The gene calls are TRBV18 and TRBJ2-5; 9 nucleotides align to TRBD2. CDR1 is KGHSH and CDR2 is LQKENI in the germline V gene. The CDR3 sequence is 16 residues long. J gave up 4 bases and V 3 bases, and 9 bases lay outside the gene matches. CDR3 DNA: TGTGCCAGCTCACCGAGCCAGAGCGGGGGGCGAGAGACCCAGTACTTC. It encodes CASSPSQSGGRETQYF.

Only one count was recorded for this clone. The gene calls are TRBV10-3 and TRBJ2-1, with TRBD2 identical over 13 bases. V shed 3 bases, J shed 7 bases, and the junction held 9 bases outside the gene matches. Germline V lookup: CDR1 ENHRY, CDR2 SYGVKD. CDR3 length: 17 residues. This chain's CDR3 is CAISDYTSGGAKNEQFF. The CDR3 nucleotides read TGTGCCATCAGTGACTATACTAGCGGGGGGGCCAAGAATGAGCAGTTCTTC.

In the case of this clone: The same CDR3 can be traced to other DNA sequences in this sample. V gene TRBV5-1 combines with J gene TRBJ1-1, with D unclear. There are 13 residues in the CDR3. V lost 0 bases to trimming and J lost 5 bases, with 8 bases between them. In germline, CDR1 is SGHRS, CDR2 YFSETQ. This CDR3 reads CASSLESLTEAFF. Written as DNA, the CDR3 is TGCGCCAGCAGCTTGGAGTCCCTGACTGAAGCTTTCTTT.

CDR3 in DNA: TGTGCCAGCACGCGGGGAAACACCATATATTTT. Its translation is CASTRGNTIYF. This chain connects TRBV25-1 to TRBJ1-3; D gene uncertain. Trimming took 7 bases from V and 4 from J, leaving 5 bases between them. Germline V gene data show CDR1 as MGHDK and CDR2 as SYGVNS. There are 11 residues in the CDR3.

The CDR3 DNA follows: TGTGCCAGCAGTTACTCCAGGGGAAGCTCTGGAAACACCATATATTTT. Its protein product is CASSYSRGSSGNTIYF. V and J are TRBV6-5 and TRBJ1-3; perhaps TRBD1 as D (6 bases). The CDR3 consists of 16 residues. Germline-derived CDR1 and CDR2 are MNHEY and SVGAGI. Trimming pared 0 bases from V and 0 bases from J, leaving 9 bases between.